This T cell receptor (beta chain) came from a study of T cell changes during pregnancy in multiple sclerosis. The CDR3 totals 16 residues. With 0 bases removed from V and 6 bases from J, the gap between germline ends came to 17 bases. Germline-derived CDR1 and CDR2 are KGHSH and LQKENI. This table comes from immunoSEQ multiplex PCR, and its TCRdb copy is limited to in-frame clones, with some not included. The sample shows 45,000 to 55,000 clones, roughly 88% of them seen only once. V gene TRBV18 combines with J gene TRBJ1-2; D possibly corresponds to TRBD1 (5 bases). The source is a female donor with multiple sclerosis, enrolled in a pregnancy study. The material was CD4+ T cells from peripheral blood mononuclear cells, obtained in the second trimester of pregnancy. CDR3 nucleotides: TGTGCCAGCTCACCACCGGTAGTCGGACAAATACATGGCTACACCTTC. Its protein product is CASSPPVVGQIHGYTF.